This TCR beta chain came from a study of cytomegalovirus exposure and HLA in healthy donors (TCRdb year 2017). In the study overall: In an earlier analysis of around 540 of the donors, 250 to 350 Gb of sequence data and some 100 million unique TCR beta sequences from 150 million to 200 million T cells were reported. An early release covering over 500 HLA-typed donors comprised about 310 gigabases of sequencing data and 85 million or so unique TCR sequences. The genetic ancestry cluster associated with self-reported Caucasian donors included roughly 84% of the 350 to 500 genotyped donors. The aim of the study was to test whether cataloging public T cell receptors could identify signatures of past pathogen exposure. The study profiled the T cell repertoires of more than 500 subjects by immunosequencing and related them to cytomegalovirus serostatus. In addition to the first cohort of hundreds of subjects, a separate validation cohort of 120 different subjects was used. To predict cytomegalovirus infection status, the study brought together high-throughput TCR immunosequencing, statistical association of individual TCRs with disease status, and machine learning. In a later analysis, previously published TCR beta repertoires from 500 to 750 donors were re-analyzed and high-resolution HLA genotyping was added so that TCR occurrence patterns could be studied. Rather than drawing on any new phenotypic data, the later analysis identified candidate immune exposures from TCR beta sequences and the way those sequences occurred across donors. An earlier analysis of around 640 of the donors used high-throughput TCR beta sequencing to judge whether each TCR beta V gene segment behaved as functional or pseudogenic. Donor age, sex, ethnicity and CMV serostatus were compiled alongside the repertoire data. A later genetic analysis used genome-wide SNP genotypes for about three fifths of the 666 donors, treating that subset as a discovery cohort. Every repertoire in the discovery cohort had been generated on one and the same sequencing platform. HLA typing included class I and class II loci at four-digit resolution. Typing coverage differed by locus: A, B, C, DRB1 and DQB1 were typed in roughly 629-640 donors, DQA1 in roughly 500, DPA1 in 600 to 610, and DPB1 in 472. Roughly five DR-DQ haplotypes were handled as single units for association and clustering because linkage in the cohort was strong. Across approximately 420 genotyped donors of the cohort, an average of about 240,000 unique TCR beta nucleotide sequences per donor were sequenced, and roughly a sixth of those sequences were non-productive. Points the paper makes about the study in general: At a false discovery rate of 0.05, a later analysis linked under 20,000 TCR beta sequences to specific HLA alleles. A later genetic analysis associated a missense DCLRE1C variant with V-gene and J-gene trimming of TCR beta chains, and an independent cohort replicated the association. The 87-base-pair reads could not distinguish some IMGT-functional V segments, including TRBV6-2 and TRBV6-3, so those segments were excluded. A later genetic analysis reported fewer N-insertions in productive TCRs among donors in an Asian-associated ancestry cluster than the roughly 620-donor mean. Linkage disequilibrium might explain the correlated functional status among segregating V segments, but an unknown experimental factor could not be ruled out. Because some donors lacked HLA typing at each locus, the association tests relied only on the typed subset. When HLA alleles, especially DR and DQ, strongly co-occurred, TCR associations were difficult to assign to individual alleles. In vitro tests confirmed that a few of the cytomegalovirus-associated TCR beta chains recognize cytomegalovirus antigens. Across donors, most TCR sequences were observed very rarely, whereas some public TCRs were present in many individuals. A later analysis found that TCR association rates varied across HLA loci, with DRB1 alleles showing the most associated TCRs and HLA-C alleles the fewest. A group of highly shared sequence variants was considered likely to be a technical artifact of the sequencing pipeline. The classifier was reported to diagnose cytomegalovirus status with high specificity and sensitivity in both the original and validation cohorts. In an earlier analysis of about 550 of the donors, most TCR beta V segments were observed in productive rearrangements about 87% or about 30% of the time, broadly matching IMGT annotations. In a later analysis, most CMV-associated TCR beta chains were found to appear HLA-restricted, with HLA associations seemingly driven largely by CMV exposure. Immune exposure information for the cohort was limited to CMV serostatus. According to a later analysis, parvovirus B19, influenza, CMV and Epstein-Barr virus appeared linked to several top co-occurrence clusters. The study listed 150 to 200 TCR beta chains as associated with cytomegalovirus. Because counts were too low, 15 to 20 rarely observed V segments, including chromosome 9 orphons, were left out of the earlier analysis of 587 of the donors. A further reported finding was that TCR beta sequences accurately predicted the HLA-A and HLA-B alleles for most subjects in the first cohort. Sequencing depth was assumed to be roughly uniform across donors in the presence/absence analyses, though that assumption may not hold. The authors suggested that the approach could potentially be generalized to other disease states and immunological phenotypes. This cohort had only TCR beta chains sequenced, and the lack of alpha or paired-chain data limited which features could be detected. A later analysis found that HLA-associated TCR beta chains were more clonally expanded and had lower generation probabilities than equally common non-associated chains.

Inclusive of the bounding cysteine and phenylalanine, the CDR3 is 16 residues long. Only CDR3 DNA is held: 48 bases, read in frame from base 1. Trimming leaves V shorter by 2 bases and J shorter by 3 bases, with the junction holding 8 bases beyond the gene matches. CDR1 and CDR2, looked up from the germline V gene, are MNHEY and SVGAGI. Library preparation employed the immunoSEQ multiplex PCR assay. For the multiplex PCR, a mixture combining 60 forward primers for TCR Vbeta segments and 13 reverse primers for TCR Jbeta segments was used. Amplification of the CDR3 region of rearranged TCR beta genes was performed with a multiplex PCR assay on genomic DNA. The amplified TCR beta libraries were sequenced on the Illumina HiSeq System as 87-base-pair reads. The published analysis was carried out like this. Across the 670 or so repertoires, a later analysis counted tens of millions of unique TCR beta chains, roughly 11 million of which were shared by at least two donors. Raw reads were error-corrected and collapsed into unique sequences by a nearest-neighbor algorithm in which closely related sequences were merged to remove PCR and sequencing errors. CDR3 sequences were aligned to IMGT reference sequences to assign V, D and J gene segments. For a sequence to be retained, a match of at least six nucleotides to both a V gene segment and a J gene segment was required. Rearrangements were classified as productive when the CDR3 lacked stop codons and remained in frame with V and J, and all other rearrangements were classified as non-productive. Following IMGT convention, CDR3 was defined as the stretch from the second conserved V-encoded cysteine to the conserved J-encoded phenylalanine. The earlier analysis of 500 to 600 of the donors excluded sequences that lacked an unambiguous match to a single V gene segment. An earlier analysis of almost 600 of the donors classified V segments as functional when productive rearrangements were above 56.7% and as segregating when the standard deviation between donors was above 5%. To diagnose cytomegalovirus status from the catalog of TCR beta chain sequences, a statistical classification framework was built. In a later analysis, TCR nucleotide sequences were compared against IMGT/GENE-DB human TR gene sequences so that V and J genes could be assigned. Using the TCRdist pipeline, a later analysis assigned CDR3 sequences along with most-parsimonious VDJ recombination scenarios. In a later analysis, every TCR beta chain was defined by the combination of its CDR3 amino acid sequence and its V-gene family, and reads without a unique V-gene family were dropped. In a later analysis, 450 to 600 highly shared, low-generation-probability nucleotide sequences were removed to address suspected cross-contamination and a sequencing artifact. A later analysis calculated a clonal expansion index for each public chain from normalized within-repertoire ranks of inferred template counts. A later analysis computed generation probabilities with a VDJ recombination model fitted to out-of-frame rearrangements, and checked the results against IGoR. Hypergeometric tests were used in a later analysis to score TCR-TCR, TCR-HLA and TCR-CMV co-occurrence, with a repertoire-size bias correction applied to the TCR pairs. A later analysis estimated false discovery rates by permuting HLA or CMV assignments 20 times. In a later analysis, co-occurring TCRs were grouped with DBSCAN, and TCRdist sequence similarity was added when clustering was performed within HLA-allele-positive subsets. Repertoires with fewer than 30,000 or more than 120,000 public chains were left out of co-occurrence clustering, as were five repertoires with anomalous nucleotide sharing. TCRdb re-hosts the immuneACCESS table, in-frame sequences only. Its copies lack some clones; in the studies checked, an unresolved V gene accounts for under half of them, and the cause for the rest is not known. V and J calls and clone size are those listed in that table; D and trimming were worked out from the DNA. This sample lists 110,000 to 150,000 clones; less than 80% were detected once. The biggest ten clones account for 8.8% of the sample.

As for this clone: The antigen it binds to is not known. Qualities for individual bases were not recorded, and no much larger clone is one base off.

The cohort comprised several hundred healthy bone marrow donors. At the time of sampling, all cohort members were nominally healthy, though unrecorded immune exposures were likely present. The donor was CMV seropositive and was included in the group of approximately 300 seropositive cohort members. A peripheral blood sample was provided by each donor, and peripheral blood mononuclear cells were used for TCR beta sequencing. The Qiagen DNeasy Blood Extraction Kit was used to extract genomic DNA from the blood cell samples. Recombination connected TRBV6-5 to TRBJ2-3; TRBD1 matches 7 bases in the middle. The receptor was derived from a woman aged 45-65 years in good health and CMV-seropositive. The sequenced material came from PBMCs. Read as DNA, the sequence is TGTGCCAGCAGTTACACGGACAGGATTTCGACAGATACGCAGTATTTT. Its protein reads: CASSYTDRISTDTQYF.